This paragraph covers one T cell receptor (beta chain) sequence. This sample was taken from a study of blood T cell repertoires in COVID-19. Assay used: immunoSEQ multiplex PCR; TCRdb lists only in-frame clones, some missing. The sample carries some 50,000 clones, 88% recorded once. Sequencing was performed on peripheral blood. The sequence was obtained from a human donor in a cohort sampled during active COVID-19.

CDR3 region: CASSQETSGSRHEQFF. The CDR3 nucleotides read TGCGCCAGCAGCCAAGAAACTAGCGGGAGTAGGCATGAGCAGTTCTTC. The chain is built from TRBV4-1 and TRBJ2-1, with 11 bases identical to TRBD2. The CDR3 consists of 16 residues. V shed 0 bases and J 8 bases; nucleotides not matched to a gene: 6. Germline loops: CDR1 MGHRA, CDR2 YSYEKL.